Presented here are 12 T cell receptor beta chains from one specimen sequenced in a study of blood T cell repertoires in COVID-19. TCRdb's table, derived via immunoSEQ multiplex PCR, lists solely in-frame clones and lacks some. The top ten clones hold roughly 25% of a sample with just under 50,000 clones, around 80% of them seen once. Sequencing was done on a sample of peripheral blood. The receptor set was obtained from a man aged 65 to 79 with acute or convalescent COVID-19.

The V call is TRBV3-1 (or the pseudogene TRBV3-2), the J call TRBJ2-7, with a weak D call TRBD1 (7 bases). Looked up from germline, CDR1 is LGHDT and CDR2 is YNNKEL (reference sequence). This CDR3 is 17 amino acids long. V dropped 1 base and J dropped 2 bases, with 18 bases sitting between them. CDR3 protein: CASSQVQGRRGAYEQYF. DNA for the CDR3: TGTGCCAGCAGCCAAGTTCAGGGGCGCAGGGGGGCCTACGAGCAGTACTTC.

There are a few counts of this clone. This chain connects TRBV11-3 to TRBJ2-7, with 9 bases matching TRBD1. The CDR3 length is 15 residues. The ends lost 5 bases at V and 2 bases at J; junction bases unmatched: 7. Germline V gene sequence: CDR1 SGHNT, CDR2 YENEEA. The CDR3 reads CASSARDRDPYEQYF. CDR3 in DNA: TGTGCCAGCAGCGCCCGGGACAGGGATCCCTACGAGCAGTACTTC.

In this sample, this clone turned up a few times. CDR3 loop: CAMGKQGRLARRETQYF. CDR3 DNA: TGTGCCATGGGGAAGCAGGGCCGGTTGGCCCGACGGGAGACCCAGTACTTC. This sequence joins TRBV28 and TRBJ2-5; D possibly corresponds to TRBD1 (5 bases). V dropped 10 bases and J dropped 5 bases, with 29 bases sitting between them. The CDR3 is 17 residues long. Germline V gives CDR1 MDHEN, CDR2 SYDVKM. The variable domain in full, with the rest retrieved from reference TRBV28 and TRBJ2-5, is DVKVTQSSRYLVKRTGEKVFLECVQDMDHENMFWYRQDPGLGLRLIYFSYDVKMKEKGDIPEGYSVSREKKERFSLILESASTNQTSMYLCAMGKQGRLARRETQYFGPGTRLLVL.

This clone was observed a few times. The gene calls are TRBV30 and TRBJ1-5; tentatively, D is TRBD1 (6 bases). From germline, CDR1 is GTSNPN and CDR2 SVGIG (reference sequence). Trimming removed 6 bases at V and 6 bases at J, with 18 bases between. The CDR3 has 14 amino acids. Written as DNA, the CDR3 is TGTGCCTGTTCCGGGACAAACACTGCTCAGCCCCAGCATTTT. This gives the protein CACSGTNTAQPQHF. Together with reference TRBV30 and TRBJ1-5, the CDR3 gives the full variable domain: SQTIHQWPATLVQPVGSPLSLECTVEGTSNPNLYWYRQAAGRGLQLLFYSVGIGQISSEVPQNLSASRPQDRQFILSSKKLLLSDSGFYLCACSGTNTAQPQHFGDGTRLSIL.

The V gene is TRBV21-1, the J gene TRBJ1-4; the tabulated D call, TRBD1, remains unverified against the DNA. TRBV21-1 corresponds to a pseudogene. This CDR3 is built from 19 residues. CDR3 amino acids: CASSTVGTGRMRTNEKLFF. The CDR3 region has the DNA TGTGCCAGCAGCACTGTCGGGACAGGGAGGATGAGGACTAATGAAAAACTGTTTTTT.

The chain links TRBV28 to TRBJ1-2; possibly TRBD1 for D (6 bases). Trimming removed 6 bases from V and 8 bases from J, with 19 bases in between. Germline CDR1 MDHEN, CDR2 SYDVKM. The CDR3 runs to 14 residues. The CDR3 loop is CASSDPGPTGGYTF. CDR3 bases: TGTGCCAGCAGCGATCCGGGACCTACAGGGGGCTACACCTTC.

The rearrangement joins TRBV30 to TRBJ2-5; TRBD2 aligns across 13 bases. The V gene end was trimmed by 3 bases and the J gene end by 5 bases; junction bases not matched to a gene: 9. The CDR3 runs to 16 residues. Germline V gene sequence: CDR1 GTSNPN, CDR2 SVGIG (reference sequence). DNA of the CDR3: TGTGCCTGGAGATTACTAGCGGGAGGGTTCGGGGAGACCCAGTACTTC. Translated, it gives CAWRLLAGGFGETQYF.

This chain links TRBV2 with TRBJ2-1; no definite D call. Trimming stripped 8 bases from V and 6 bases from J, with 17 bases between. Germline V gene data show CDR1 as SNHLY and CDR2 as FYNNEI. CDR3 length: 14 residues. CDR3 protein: CASRLSTGFNEQFF. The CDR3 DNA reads TGTGCCAGCCGATTATCCACCGGGTTCAATGAGCAGTTCTTC.

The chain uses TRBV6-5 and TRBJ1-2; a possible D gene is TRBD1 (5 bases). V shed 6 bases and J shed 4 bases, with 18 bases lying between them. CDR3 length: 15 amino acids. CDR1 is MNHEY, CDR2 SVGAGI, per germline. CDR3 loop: CASSRDSPVGYGYTF. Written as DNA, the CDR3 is TGTGCCAGCAGCCGCGACAGTCCCGTTGGCTATGGCTACACCTTC.

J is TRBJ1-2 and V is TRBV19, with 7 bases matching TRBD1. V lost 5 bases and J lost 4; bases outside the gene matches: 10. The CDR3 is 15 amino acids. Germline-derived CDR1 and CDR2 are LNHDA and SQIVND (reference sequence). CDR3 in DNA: TGTGCCAGTAGTCTAGGGACAGCGGCCCCCTATGGCTACACCTTC. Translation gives CASSLGTAAPYGYTF.

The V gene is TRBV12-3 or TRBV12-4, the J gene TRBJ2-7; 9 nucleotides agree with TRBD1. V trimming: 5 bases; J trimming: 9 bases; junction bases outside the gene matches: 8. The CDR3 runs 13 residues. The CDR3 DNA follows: TGTGCCAGCAGTCCGGTAGACAGGGGGAGGCAGTACTTC. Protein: CASSPVDRGRQYF.

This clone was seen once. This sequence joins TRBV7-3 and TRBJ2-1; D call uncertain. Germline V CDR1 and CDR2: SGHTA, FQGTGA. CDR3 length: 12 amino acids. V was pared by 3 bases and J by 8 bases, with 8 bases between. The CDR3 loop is CASSLTGDEQFF. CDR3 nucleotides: TGTGCCAGCAGCTTGACCGGAGATGAGCAGTTCTTC.